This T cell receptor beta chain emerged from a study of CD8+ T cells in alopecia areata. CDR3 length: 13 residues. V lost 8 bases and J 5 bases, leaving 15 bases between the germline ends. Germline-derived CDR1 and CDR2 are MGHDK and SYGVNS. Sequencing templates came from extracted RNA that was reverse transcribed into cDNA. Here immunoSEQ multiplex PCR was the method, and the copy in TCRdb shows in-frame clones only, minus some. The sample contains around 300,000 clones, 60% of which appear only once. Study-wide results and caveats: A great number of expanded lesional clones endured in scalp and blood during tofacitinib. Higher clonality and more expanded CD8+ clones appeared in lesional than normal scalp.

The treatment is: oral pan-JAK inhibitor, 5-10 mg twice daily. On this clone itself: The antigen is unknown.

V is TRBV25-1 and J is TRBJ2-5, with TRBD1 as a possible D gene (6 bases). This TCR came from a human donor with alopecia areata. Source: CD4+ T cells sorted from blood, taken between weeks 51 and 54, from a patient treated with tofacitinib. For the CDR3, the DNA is TGTGCCAGCGGACAGCTCTTGGGGGAGACCCAGTACTTC. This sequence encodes CASGQLLGETQYF.